The rows below give T cell receptor beta chains drawn from one sample of a study of cytomegalovirus exposure and HLA in healthy donors. Clones were sequenced by immunoSEQ multiplex PCR, and TCRdb holds only the in-frame ones, with some missing. The sample totals 150,000 to 250,000 clones. The sample comprised PBMCs. These receptor sequences come from a boy aged 5-17 years in good health and CMV-seronegative. Both conserved end residues are trimmed from each CDR3. Fields, in order: V gene, J gene, CDR3 protein.

TRBV6-5	.	ASSGQRLSYEQY
TRBV10-2	TRBJ2-3	ASRELALYTDTQY
TRBV6-4	TRBJ1-4	ASSETGGEKLF
TRBV5-1	TRBJ1-2	ASSPGELAYGYT
TRBV7-7	TRBJ2-3	ASSLAPPGTVYADTQY
TRBV5-4	TRBJ1-2	ASSNDSVYGYT
TRBV9	TRBJ2-3	ASSSGGAADTQY
TRBV30	TRBJ1-2	AWDSRFSGYT
TRBV28	TRBJ2-1	ASSRPLIAGGYEQF
TRBV6-5	TRBJ2-3	ASRNRADTQY
TRBV27	TRBJ2-7	ASSPGQGTSPTYEQY
TRBV19	TRBJ2-5	ASSMGQGGETQY
TRBV19	TRBJ2-3	ASSISRTGVRQDTQY
TRBV20-1	TRBJ1-2	SALDRRYT
TRBV7-2	TRBJ1-3	ASSLDRSSGNTIY
TRBV2	TRBJ1-4	ASTYERDREKLF
TRBV14	TRBJ1-1	ASSQGRQGVRPNTEAF
TRBV11-2	TRBJ1-1	ASSLPPGQGMNTEAF
TRBV11-1	TRBJ1-2	ASSFGGGYT
TRBV28	TRBJ2-5	ASSLFGGTKETQY
TRBV5-1	TRBJ1-4	ASSLTSGQGFEKLF
TRBV5-3	TRBJ1-5	ARRGQGSCSNQPQH
TRBV9	TRBJ1-1	ASSVETDMNTEAF
TRBV15	TRBJ2-6	ATSRVAGGAGANVLT
TRBV18	TRBJ1-3	ASSPSRQGTIY
TRBV9	.	ASSVRPLDEQY
TRBV6-1	TRBJ2-5	ASSEWVYGSFETQY
TRBV30	TRBJ2-7	AWSVGQGALGEQY
TRBV7-2	TRBJ2-1	ASRGSGSYNEQF
TRBV4-2	TRBJ2-7	ASSQEGERGVYGNYEQY
TRBV19	TRBJ1-4	ASSIGGMNEKLF
TRBV11-2	TRBJ2-1	ASSLMSPQGRGGIYEQF
TRBV7-9	TRBJ1-5	ASSEGLMNQPQH
TRBV7-2	TRBJ1-2	ASSPTGGIDGYT
TRBV6-6	TRBJ2-3	ASSTQRRGTDTQY
TRBV4-3	TRBJ1-1	ASSQDLAGGLGNTEAF
TRBV10-1	TRBJ2-1	ASSEDLNRATDNEQF
TRBV20-1	TRBJ2-7	SARWYGPQY
TRBV4-1	TRBJ1-5	ASSPLGTPNQPQH
TRBV30	TRBJ2-5	AWNTDIQETQY
TRBV5-1	TRBJ1-1	ASSYGGGGRNTEAF
TRBV5-4	TRBJ2-5	ASSGVGGKKETQY
TRBV29-1	TRBJ2-3	SVELANTDTQY
TRBV4-1	TRBJ1-3	ASSQLQGAGNTIY
TRBV6-5	TRBJ1-1	ASGPYGNTEAF
TRBV2	TRBJ1-5	ASTGQTRSNQPQH
TRBV9	TRBJ2-5	ASSGSGGAHQETQY
TRBV29-1	TRBJ1-1	SVELYGEAF
TRBV28	TRBJ2-7	ASSFGNYEQY
TRBV5-1	TRBJ2-1	ASSLQGNEQF
TRBV2	TRBJ2-2	ASSGGQRLHTGELF
TRBV5-6	.	ASSLEQGGYEQY
TRBV2	TRBJ2-7	ASSQTYEQY
TRBV29-1	TRBJ2-2	SVEPLGGQDGELF
TRBV5-4	TRBJ1-2	ASSSKVSADGYT
TRBV10-2	TRBJ2-7	ASSESGGYDEQY
TRBV6-5	TRBJ1-4	ASTPTGRREKLF
TRBV4-2	TRBJ1-6	ASSHATDPYNSPLH